This TCR beta chain was identified during a study of early T cells in non-severe SARS-CoV-2 infection. Study-level background: Sequenced material consisted of bulk RNA (from unsorted whole blood), and chains were unpaired.

From germline, CDR1 is SGHRS and CDR2 YFSETQ. J lost 0 bases, V lost 0 bases, and 1 base had no gene match. This CDR3 has 16 amino acids. MiXCR, applied by TCRdb to the 5' RACE reads, yields one record per CDR3 protein. The sample lists tens of thousands of distinct CDR3 sequences, less than 15% seen once, with roughly 4.2% in the top ten. This sequence was found in an adult who was a healthcare worker with PCR-confirmed SARS-CoV-2 infection or an uninfected control (not recorded which). Sequencing was performed on whole blood. The chain joins TRBV5-1 to TRBJ2-3, with TRBD2 matching over 10 bases. The CDR3 sequence: CASSLEGLASTDTQYF. The CDR3 nucleotides are TGCGCCAGCAGCTTGGAGGGACTAGCGAGCACAGATACGCAGTATTTT.